The source of this T cell receptor (beta chain) is a study of preoperative IRX-2 immunotherapy in early breast cancer. Treatment here: preoperative locoregional IRX-2 cytokine immunotherapy. The CDR3 has 12 amino acids. Germline V CDR1 and CDR2: MNHGY, SAAAGT. Generated by immunoSEQ multiplex PCR, the TCRdb table keeps only in-frame clones and is missing some. The repertoire holds 35,000 to 40,000 clones, around 82% seen once, with about 1.5% in the top ten. The TCR originated in a human donor with breast cancer. The chain carries TRBV6-8 and TRBJ2-7; D perhaps matches TRBD2 (7 bases). The sample in question was lymph node tissue, obtained after IRX-2 immunotherapy. The CDR3 here is CAVAGASYEQYF. The DNA for the CDR3 is TGTGCTGTTGCGGGGGCATCCTACGAGCAGTACTTC.